This T cell receptor (beta chain) comes out of a study of early T cells in non-severe SARS-CoV-2 infection. V lost 7 bases, J lost 2 bases, and 3 bases stayed unmatched. This CDR3 is 13 amino acids long. Per the germline V gene, CDR1 is SQVTM and CDR2 is ANQGSEA. This clonotype was counted between two and nine times. One entry per CDR3 protein results from TCRdb running MiXCR on the 5' RACE reads. The sample contains more than 90,000 distinct CDR3 sequences, 9.5% to 11% of which appear only once. Sequenced sample: whole blood. The TCR originated in an adult who was a healthcare worker with PCR-confirmed SARS-CoV-2 infection or an uninfected control (not recorded which). This chain connects TRBV29-1 to TRBJ1-3, with 9 positions matching TRBD1. DNA for the CDR3: TGCAGCGCAAGACAGGGGGCTGGAAACACCATATATTTT. It translates to CSARQGAGNTIYF.